This TCR beta chain was found in a study of cytomegalovirus exposure and HLA in healthy donors. Whole-study findings and limits: A later analysis by the authors found several of the most significant clusters apparently linked to common viral pathogens.

CDR3 length: 14 residues. This clone was seen a few times. Its target is not known. The PCR was carried out with 60 Vbeta primers and 13 Jbeta primers. The table came from immunoSEQ multiplex PCR; TCRdb's copy has only in-frame clones and leaves some out. The table includes 100,000 to 150,000 clones, roughly four fifths detected once. J is TRBJ1-5 and V is TRBV21-1; TRBD1 was called by the table and not checked on the DNA. TRBV21-1 is a pseudogene segment. Sequencing was done on a sample of PBMCs. The source is a woman aged 50 to 65 in good health and CMV-seronegative. The CDR3 bases are TGTGCCAGCAGAATCGTGGGCTGCAATCAGCCCCAGCATTTT. Encoded protein: CASRIVGCNQPQHF.